What follows is one T cell receptor (beta chain) and its context. Its antigen is not identified. These data are taken from a study of T cell clones after liver transplantation. Looking at the study overall: Three of the eight recipients were HCV-positive; the rest had non-autoimmune, non-viral transplant indications. General study results and limits: Small, mixed patient groups and varying post-transplant times limit these conclusions. The donor-reactive repertoire was only partly measurable in two subjects, lacking donor cells.

Sequencing of dividing CFSE-low cells from the MLR defined alloreactive TCRbeta sequences. Graft donor PBMCs, splenocytes, lymph-node cells, or third-party PBMCs stimulated pre-transplant recipient cells. Profiling relied on immunoSEQ multiplex PCR, and the TCRdb table lists in-frame clones only, not all of them. The profile covers over 5,000 clones, with roughly 29% appearing a single time and around 17% taken by the ten largest. This CDR3 comprises 22 residues. Germline V CDR1 and CDR2: MDHEN, SYDVKM. Unmatched junction bases numbered 23, after V lost 2 bases and J lost 3 bases. This sequence joins TRBV28 and TRBJ2-3; 10 nucleotides line up with TRBD2. The sequence derives from a human patient who received a liver transplant. Some T cells may have originated in the graft donor. Sequenced: CD4+ T cells from cultured PBMCs. CDR3 loop: CASSLGPSDWRTSGRRTDTQYF. The CDR3 bases are TGTGCCAGCAGTTTAGGCCCTTCCGACTGGAGGACTAGCGGAAGGAGGACAGATACGCAGTATTTT. Using reference TRBV28 and TRBJ2-3 for the parts outside the CDR3, the full variable domain is DVKVTQSSRYLVKRTGEKVFLECVQDMDHENMFWYRQDPGLGLRLIYFSYDVKMKEKGDIPEGYSVSREKKERFSLILESASTNQTSMYLCASSLGPSDWRTSGRRTDTQYFGPGTRLTVL.